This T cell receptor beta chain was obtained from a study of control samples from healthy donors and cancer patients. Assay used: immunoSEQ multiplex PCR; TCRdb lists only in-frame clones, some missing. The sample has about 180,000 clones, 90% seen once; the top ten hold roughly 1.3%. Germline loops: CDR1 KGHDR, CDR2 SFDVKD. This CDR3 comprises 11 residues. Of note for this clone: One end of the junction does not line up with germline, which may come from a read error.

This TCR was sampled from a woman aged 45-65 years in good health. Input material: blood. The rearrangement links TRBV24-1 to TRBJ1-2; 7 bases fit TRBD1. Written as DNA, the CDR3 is TGTGCCACCAGTGATAGAAAGGGACAGCCTTTC. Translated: CATSDRKGQPF.